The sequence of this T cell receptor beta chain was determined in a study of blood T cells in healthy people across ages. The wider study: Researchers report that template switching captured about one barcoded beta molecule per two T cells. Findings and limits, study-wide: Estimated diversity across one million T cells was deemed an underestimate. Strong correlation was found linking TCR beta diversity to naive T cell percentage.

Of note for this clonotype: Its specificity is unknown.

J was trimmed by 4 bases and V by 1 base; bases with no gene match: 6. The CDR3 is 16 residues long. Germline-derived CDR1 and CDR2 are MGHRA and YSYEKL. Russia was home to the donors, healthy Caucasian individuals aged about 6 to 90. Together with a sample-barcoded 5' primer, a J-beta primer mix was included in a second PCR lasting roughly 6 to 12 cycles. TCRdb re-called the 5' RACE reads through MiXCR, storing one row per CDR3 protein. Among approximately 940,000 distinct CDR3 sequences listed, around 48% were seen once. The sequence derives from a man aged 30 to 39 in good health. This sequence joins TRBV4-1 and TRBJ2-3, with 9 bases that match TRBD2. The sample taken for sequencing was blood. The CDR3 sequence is CASSQVGGGAADTQYF. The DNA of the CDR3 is TGCGCCAGCAGCCAAGTCGGCGGGGGGGCGGCAGATACGCAGTATTTT.